Listed below are T cell receptor beta chains from one sample, sequenced in a study of blood T cell repertoires in COVID-19. Sequencing used immunoSEQ multiplex PCR; TCRdb keeps in-frame clones, though not all of them. This table holds 140,000 to 150,000 clones, about four fifths found once. Sequenced: peripheral blood. Source of these receptors: a human donor in a cohort sampled during active COVID-19. Both conserved end residues are part of each CDR3. A D gene is named only where the DNA matches it firmly. Clone size is stated in some rows and not others, as once, few, many or a class when expanded.

d_call: TRBD1
v_call: TRBV30
j_call: TRBJ1-6
clone_size: NA
cdr3_aa: CAWVDRALFSPLHF
cdr3_nt: TGTGCCTGGGTGGACAGGGCTTTATTCTCACCCCTCCACTTT

d_call: TRBD2
v_call: TRBV29-1
j_call: TRBJ2-1
clone_size: NA
cdr3_aa: CSVEGLALPYNEQFF
cdr3_nt: TGCAGCGTTGAAGGACTAGCGCTACCCTACAATGAGCAGTTCTTC

d_call: TRBD1
v_call: TRBV29-1
j_call: TRBJ1-1
clone_size: NA
cdr3_aa: CSGLDRGTEAFF
cdr3_nt: TGCAGCGGCCTCGACAGGGGCACTGAAGCTTTCTTT

d_call: TRBD1
v_call: TRBV3-1/TRBV3-2
j_call: TRBJ1-2
clone_size: NA
cdr3_aa: CASSQGDRYIQAGYTF
cdr3_nt: TGTGCCAGCAGCCAGGGGGACAGATATATCCAGGCGGGCTACACCTTC

d_call: NA
v_call: TRBV6-6
j_call: TRBJ2-1
clone_size: NA
cdr3_aa: CASSYRGMNEQFF
cdr3_nt: TGTGCCAGCAGTTACCGCGGCATGAATGAGCAGTTCTTC

d_call: TRBD1
v_call: TRBV28
j_call: TRBJ2-7
clone_size: NA
cdr3_aa: CASSPTGQGYYEQYF
cdr3_nt: TGTGCCAGCAGCCCCACGGGACAGGGATACTACGAGCAGTACTTC

d_call: NA
v_call: TRBV29-1
j_call: TRBJ1-3
clone_size: NA
cdr3_aa: CSVAYSGSHGNTIYF
cdr3_nt: TGCAGCGTCGCCTACTCAGGGTCGCATGGAAACACCATATATTTT

d_call: TRBD2
v_call: TRBV5-1
j_call: TRBJ2-1
clone_size: NA
cdr3_aa: CASSFRAGFNEQFF
cdr3_nt: TGCGCCAGCAGCTTCAGAGCGGGGTTCAATGAGCAGTTCTTC

d_call: TRBD2
v_call: TRBV2
j_call: TRBJ2-1
clone_size: few
cdr3_aa: CASSEVQWAGRAQFF
cdr3_nt: TGTGCCAGCAGTGAAGTCCAGTGGGCCGGGAGGGCGCAGTTCTTC

d_call: TRBD1
v_call: TRBV27
j_call: TRBJ1-2
clone_size: NA
cdr3_aa: CASSLGTGAYGYTF
cdr3_nt: TGTGCCAGCAGTTTAGGGACAGGGGCATATGGCTACACCTTC

d_call: NA
v_call: TRBV18
j_call: TRBJ1-1
clone_size: once
cdr3_aa: CASSPAGLGGTEAFF
cdr3_nt: TGTGCCAGCTCACCAGCGGGGTTGGGTGGGACTGAAGCTTTCTTT

d_call: NA
v_call: TRBV2
j_call: TRBJ2-3
clone_size: NA
cdr3_aa: CASSKLSGRVDTQYF
cdr3_nt: TGTGCCAGCAGTAAGTTAAGCGGAAGGGTGGATACGCAGTATTTT

d_call: TRBD1
v_call: TRBV28
j_call: TRBJ1-6
clone_size: NA
cdr3_aa: CASSSPRDSRSYNSPLHF
cdr3_nt: TGTGCCAGCAGTTCCCCACGGGACAGCCGCTCCTATAATTCACCCCTCCACTTT

d_call: TRBD1
v_call: TRBV7-9
j_call: TRBJ2-5
clone_size: few
cdr3_aa: CASSLEGTGTETQYF
cdr3_nt: TGTGCCAGCAGCTTAGAGGGGACAGGGACAGAGACCCAGTACTTC

d_call: TRBD1
v_call: TRBV18
j_call: TRBJ2-7
clone_size: NA
cdr3_aa: CASSPGTGSFYEQYF
cdr3_nt: TGTGCCAGCTCACCCGGGACAGGCTCATTCTACGAGCAGTACTTC